Presented here are 23 T cell receptor beta chains from one specimen sequenced in a study of CD8+CD57+ T cells in acquired aplastic anemia. Genomic DNA served as template for TCR beta VDJ and CDR3 profiling. Via MiXCR, TCRdb re-called the reads, giving one row per CDR3 protein. The table has roughly 190,000 distinct CDR3 sequences, 48% seen once; the top ten hold about 8.8%. Sequencing was done on patients that had shown CD8+CD57+ cell expansion by flow cytometry. The sequenced sample consisted of sorted CD4+, CD8+, or CD8+CD57+ T cells (not recorded which) from PBMCs. Receptor source: a human donor with aplastic anemia.

This clonotype appeared once. The chain couples TRBV6-5 to TRBJ1-6; TRBD1 is a possible D gene (5 bases). The V end lost 11 bases, the J end lost 10 bases, and 18 bases lay between the germline ends. Germline CDR1 and CDR2: MNHEY and SVGAGI. The CDR3 contains 13 residues. The CDR3 DNA is TGTGCCTACAGTTACTCGGGGGGATCACCCCTCCACTTT. The encoded protein is CAYSYSGGSPLHF.

This clonotype was seen many times. The V call is TRBV7-9, the J call TRBJ2-2; 14 bases line up with TRBD2. The CDR3 runs 16 residues. Germline V gives CDR1 SEHNR, CDR2 FQNEAQ (reference sequence). V lost 5 bases and J lost 7; bases outside the gene matches: 6. The CDR3 DNA reads TGTGCCAGCAGCCCCCCGGGACTAGCGGGAGTCGGGGAGCTGTTTTTT. Encoded protein: CASSPPGLAGVGELFF.

This chain links TRBV27 with TRBJ1-2; tentative D call: TRBD1 (6 bases). The V end was cut by 5 bases, the J end by 8 bases, with 12 bases between. This CDR3 is 12 amino acids long. Looked up from germline, CDR1 is MNHEY and CDR2 is SMNVEV (reference sequence). This chain's CDR3 is CASSERGSGYTF. The CDR3 bases are TGTGCCAGCAGTGAAAGGGGGTCCGGCTACACCTTC.

This clonotype was seen ten or more times. The V gene is TRBV24-1, the J gene TRBJ2-3; a possible D gene is TRBD2 (5 bases). CDR1 and CDR2 (germline): KGHDR, SFDVKD. Deletions cut 0 bases from V and 2 bases from J, with 8 bases between. CDR3 length: 15 amino acids. In nucleotides, the CDR3 is TGTGCCACCAGTGATTTGGGACTGCCCACAGATACGCAGTATTTT. Residues: CATSDLGLPTDTQYF.

There are many counts of this clonotype. The V call is TRBV6-1, the J call TRBJ1-2, with D maybe TRBD1 (5 bases). V gave up 1 base and J gave up 4 bases, with 19 bases separating them. The germline V gene encodes CDR1 MNHNS and CDR2 SASEGT. The CDR3 contains 17 residues. The DNA for the CDR3 is TGTGCCAGCAGTGAAGGTCGGGACGGCAGGGATCTCTATGGCTACACCTTC. This encodes CASSEGRDGRDLYGYTF.

This clonotype was seen more than once but under ten times. V gene TRBV10-3 combines with J gene TRBJ1-5, with TRBD1 as a possible D gene (5 bases). The CDR3 is 13 residues long. V lost 2 bases and J lost 7, with 9 bases in between. Germline V lookup: CDR1 ENHRY, CDR2 SYGVKD. The CDR3 sequence: CAISEGGQQPQHF. CDR3 bases: TGTGCCATCAGTGAGGGGGGTCAACAGCCCCAGCATTTT.

The chain has TRBV29-1 and TRBJ2-3; a possible D gene is TRBD2 (6 bases). V was pared by 5 bases and J by 6 bases, with 18 bases between. CDR3 length: 14 residues. CDR1 is SQVTM and CDR2 is ANQGSEA in the germline V gene. As DNA, the CDR3 is TGCAGCGTTCTCAGGGAGGTTTATACGGATACGCAGTATTTT. Amino acid sequence: CSVLREVYTDTQYF.

There are a few counts of this clonotype. The CDR3 region is CASSEGVAGYGYTF. CDR3 in DNA: TGTGCCAGCAGTGAAGGGGTGGCGGGCTATGGCTACACCTTC. The rearrangement joins TRBV25-1 to TRBJ1-2; D unresolved. Trimming removed 2 bases from V and 4 bases from J, with 11 bases in between. Germline assignment: CDR1 MGHDK and CDR2 SYGVNS. This CDR3 is built from 14 residues.

This clonotype has a handful of counts. The rearrangement links TRBV7-2 to TRBJ2-7; the match to TRBD1 covers 10 bases. CDR3 size: 15 residues. CDR1 SGHTA and CDR2 FQGNSA come from the germline V gene. Trimming at V came to 1 base and at J to 7 bases, leaving 7 bases not matched to a gene. CDR3 sequence reads: CASSLDGDRGGEQYF. CDR3 in DNA: TGTGCCAGCAGCTTAGATGGGGACAGGGGAGGAGAGCAGTACTTC.

This chain connects TRBV20-1 to TRBJ2-1, with D unresolved. Germline V gives CDR1 DFQATT, CDR2 SNEGSKA (reference sequence). The CDR3 is 12 residues long. The V end was cut by 1 base, the J end by 5 bases, with 6 bases between. This CDR3 reads CSARVADNEQFF. CDR3 DNA sequence: TGCAGTGCTAGAGTGGCCGACAATGAGCAGTTCTTC.

This chain links TRBV9 with TRBJ2-7, with unresolved D. CDR3 length equals 14 residues. Germline V gene data show CDR1 as SGDLS and CDR2 as YYNGEE. V lost 3 bases and J 2 bases, leaving 12 bases between the germline ends. The CDR3 loop reads CASSAAAAPYEQYF. The CDR3 nucleotides read TGTGCCAGCAGCGCCGCGGCGGCGCCCTACGAGCAGTACTTC.

This clonotype was recorded many times. This chain uses TRBV6-1 with TRBJ2-3, with D possibly TRBD2 on 6 matching bases. The CDR3 length is 14 residues. V lost 5 bases and J 1 base, leaving 10 bases between the germline ends. CDR1 MNHNS and CDR2 SASEGT come from the germline V gene. The CDR3 nucleotides read TGTGCCAGCAGTACTAGCTACGGCACAGATACGCAGTATTTT. Protein product: CASSTSYGTDTQYF.

CDR3 nucleotide sequence: TGTGCCACCAGTGAGGCAGGGGGAACAGATACGCAGTATTTT. The encoded protein is CATSEAGGTDTQYF. The V call is TRBV24-1, the J call TRBJ2-3, with TRBD1 matching over 7 bases. CDR1 and CDR2 (germline): KGHDR, SFDVKD. V dropped 4 bases and J dropped 3; count of bases not matched to a gene: 3. The CDR3 covers 14 residues.

V gene TRBV20-1 combines with J gene TRBJ2-5; TRBD2 agrees at 9 bases. V gave up 0 bases and J gave up 5 bases; unmatched junction bases: 4. Germline CDR1 is DFQATT and CDR2 is SNEGSKA (reference sequence). The CDR3 is 14 amino acids. As DNA, the CDR3 is TGCAGTGCTAGAGATCCTAGCGGGGCGGAGACCCAGTACTTC. Its translation is CSARDPSGAETQYF.

This chain connects TRBV19 to TRBJ1-1; 7 bases match TRBD1. CDR1 is LNHDA and CDR2 is SQIVND in the germline V gene (reference sequence). CDR3 length equals 14 residues. With 6 bases clipped from V and 4 bases from J, the junction kept 8 bases outside the gene matches. CDR3 loop: CASRDPRDSTEAFF. The CDR3 DNA reads TGTGCCAGTAGGGACCCTCGGGACAGCACTGAAGCTTTCTTT. Together with reference TRBV19 and TRBJ1-1, the CDR3 gives the full variable domain: DGGITQSPKYLFRKEGQNVTLSCEQNLNHDAMYWYRQDPGQGLRLIYYSQIVNDFQKGDIAEGYSVSREKKESFPLTVTSAQKNPTAFYLCASRDPRDSTEAFFGQGTRLTVV.

This rearrangement joins TRBV24-1 to TRBJ2-7; 9 nucleotides align to TRBD1. This CDR3 region has 16 residues. The V gene's germline CDR1 is KGHDR and CDR2 SFDVKD. The V segment lost 1 base and the J segment 5 bases; nucleotides outside the gene matches: 8. CDR3 region: CATSDFGGTGSDEQYF. CDR3 sequence (DNA): TGTGCCACCAGTGATTTCGGTGGGACAGGGTCAGACGAGCAGTACTTC.

J is TRBJ2-7 and V is TRBV7-3; 9 bases agree with TRBD1. CDR3 length equals 15 residues. Per the germline V gene, CDR1 is SGHTA and CDR2 is FQGTGA. V trimming: 6 bases; J trimming: 6 bases; junction bases outside the gene matches: 12. CDR3 residues: CASRATGGFLREQYF. CDR3 coding DNA: TGTGCCAGCAGAGCGACAGGGGGATTCCTCCGCGAGCAGTACTTC.

This clonotype has more than one count but fewer than ten. V gene TRBV20-1 combines with J gene TRBJ1-2; the D gene is possibly TRBD1 (5 bases). In germline, CDR1 is DFQATT, CDR2 SNEGSKA (reference sequence). The CDR3 consists of 12 residues. V lost 0 bases and J lost 5, with 7 bases in between. CDR3 region: CSARDPGYGYTF. The CDR3 nucleotides are TGCAGTGCTAGAGACCCAGGGTATGGCTACACCTTC.

This clonotype was detected many times. This CDR3 is CASSLIPGSTGELFF. DNA for the CDR3: TGTGCCAGCAGCTTAATTCCTGGATCCACCGGGGAGCTGTTTTTT. The chain carries TRBV7-2 and TRBJ2-2; D unresolved. With 2 bases removed from V and 4 bases from J, the gap between germline ends came to 11 bases. CDR3 length: 15 amino acids. CDR1 is SGHTA and CDR2 is FQGNSA in the germline V gene.

With regard to this clonotype: This clone may be a read error of a much larger clone one base away. The V call is TRBV7-3, the J call TRBJ2-2, with D hard to call. The length of the CDR3 is 16 residues. The V end was cut by 4 bases, the J end by 4 bases, with 16 bases between. Germline-derived CDR1 and CDR2 are SGHTA and FQGTGA. The CDR3 region has the DNA TGTGCCAGCAGCTCAAAAACCAAGGGTTTCACCGGGGAGCTGTTTTTT. Translation: CASSSKTKGFTGELFF.

This chain connects TRBV19 to TRBJ2-7, with 11 nucleotides matching TRBD1. Germline V lookup: CDR1 LNHDA, CDR2 SQIVND (reference sequence). The junction had 4 bases not matched to a gene; V was cut back by 5 bases and J by 4 bases. This CDR3 has 14 amino acids. The DNA of the CDR3 is TGTGCCAGTAGTGACCGGGACAGGGGGTACGAGCAGTACTTC. Translation gives CASSDRDRGYEQYF.

The V gene is TRBV2, the J gene TRBJ1-1; D is undetermined. Germline V gene sequence: CDR1 SNHLY, CDR2 FYNNEI. The CDR3 loop spans 14 amino acids. V lost 2 bases, J lost 4 bases, and 11 bases lay in between. CDR3 sequence (DNA): TGTGCCAGCAGTGAAAAGGTTGGGGTCACTGAAGCTTTCTTT. This sequence encodes CASSEKVGVTEAFF.

The chain couples TRBV20-1 to TRBJ1-6; TRBD1 is a possible D gene (5 bases). Germline CDR1 DFQATT, CDR2 SNEGSKA (reference sequence). CDR3 length: 17 residues. V was shortened by 1 base and J by 7 bases, with 20 bases between the two germline ends. The CDR3 region is CSARVRGVPRTNSPLHF. As DNA, the CDR3 is TGCAGTGCTAGAGTTCGGGGCGTCCCCCGGACAAATTCACCCCTCCACTTT.